Listed below are T cell receptor beta chains from one sample, sequenced in a study of blood T cell repertoires in COVID-19. TCRdb keeps only in-frame clones here, not all; method: immunoSEQ multiplex PCR. Altogether 250,000 to 400,000 clones are present, 90% being singletons, with the ten largest covering under 3.5%. The material sequenced was peripheral blood. The receptors derive from a woman aged 25 to 39 with COVID-19, enrolled during active disease. CDR3s include the opening cysteine and the closing phenylalanine or tryptophan. The order of the fields is D gene, V gene, J gene, clone size, CDR3 protein, CDR3 DNA. The D gene is left open where the match is weak. Expanded clones are given a class, and other clones once, few, many or no size at all.

TRBD1	TRBV19	TRBJ1-2	NA	CASKGTGGDANYGYTF	TGTGCCAGTAAGGGGACAGGGGGAGACGCTAACTATGGCTACACCTTC
NA	TRBV24-1	TRBJ2-2	NA	CATSEKGRWGTGELFF	TGTGCCACCAGTGAGAAGGGGCGCTGGGGAACCGGGGAGCTGTTTTTT
NA	TRBV2	TRBJ1-2	NA	CASTSTGTNYGYTF	TGTGCCAGCACCTCGACAGGAACTAACTATGGCTACACCTTC
TRBD1	TRBV5-1	TRBJ1-2	NA	CASSADRDYGYTF	TGCGCCAGCAGCGCCGACAGGGACTATGGCTACACCTTC
TRBD1	TRBV27	TRBJ1-2	NA	CASSLFGTGGDGYTF	TGTGCCAGCAGTTTATTCGGGACAGGGGGCGATGGCTACACCTTC
TRBD2	TRBV2	TRBJ2-7	NA	CASNGRLAGFEQYF	TGTGCCAGCAATGGTCGTCTAGCGGGTTTTGAGCAGTACTTC
NA	TRBV15	TRBJ1-4	NA	CATSRPAAANEKLFF	TGTGCCACCAGCAGACCAGCGGCGGCTAATGAAAAACTGTTTTTT
TRBD2	TRBV7-2	TRBJ2-3	NA	CASSTVAGSTDTQYF	TGTGCCAGCAGCACCGTAGCGGGATCAACAGATACGCAGTATTTT
TRBD1	TRBV30	TRBJ1-5	few	CAWSVPGTGDQPQHF	TGTGCCTGGAGTGTACCAGGGACAGGTGATCAGCCCCAGCATTTT
NA	TRBV9	TRBJ1-2	NA	CASSVGSINYGYTF	TGTGCCAGCAGCGTGGGGAGTATTAACTATGGCTACACCTTC
NA	TRBV5-4	TRBJ2-2	NA	CASSLAVAPGELFF	TGTGCCAGCAGCTTGGCAGTAGCCCCCGGGGAGCTGTTTTTT
TRBD1	TRBV30	TRBJ1-2	once	CAWSAGQEYGYTF	TGTGCCTGGAGTGCGGGACAGGAATATGGCTACACCTTC
NA	TRBV5-4	TRBJ1-1	NA	CASSLLSLNGEAFF	TGTGCCAGCAGCTTGTTGTCCCTAAACGGTGAAGCTTTCTTT
NA	TRBV11-2	TRBJ2-7	NA	CASSLPGTYEQYF	TGTGCCAGCAGCTTACCGGGGACCTACGAGCAGTACTTC
TRBD1	TRBV5-1	TRBJ2-2	NA	CASSRAGTDTGELFF	TGCGCCAGCAGCCGGGCCGGGACAGACACCGGGGAGCTGTTTTTT
NA	TRBV19	TRBJ1-1	NA	CASSIEGTTSPAFF	TGTGCCAGTAGTATAGAGGGGACAACCTCCCCAGCTTTCTTT
TRBD1	TRBV4-1	TRBJ1-5	NA	CASSQGQNSNQPQHF	TGCGCCAGCAGCCAGGGACAGAATAGCAATCAGCCCCAGCATTTT
TRBD1	TRBV9	TRBJ2-3	NA	CASSKDRVNTDTQYF	TGTGCCAGCAGCAAAGACAGGGTGAACACAGATACGCAGTATTTT
NA	TRBV28	TRBJ1-2	NA	CASRRDGIYGYTF	TGTGCCAGCAGGCGGGACGGCATCTATGGCTACACCTTC
TRBD1	TRBV2	TRBJ1-1	NA	CASGGQVGNTEAFF	TGTGCCAGCGGGGGACAGGTGGGGAACACTGAAGCTTTCTTT
TRBD1	TRBV5-4	TRBJ1-2	few	CASSLDDRGGYTF	TGTGCCAGCAGCTTGGATGACAGGGGCGGCTACACCTTC
TRBD1	TRBV10-3	TRBJ2-5	NA	CAIMGQGQETQYF	TGTGCCATCATGGGACAGGGTCAAGAGACCCAGTACTTC
TRBD2	TRBV19	TRBJ2-1	NA	CASSIGTSGNNEQFF	TGTGCCAGTAGTATAGGGACTAGCGGTAACAATGAGCAGTTCTTC
NA	TRBV6-5	TRBJ1-5	NA	CASGQFNQPQHF	TGTGCCAGTGGACAGTTTAATCAGCCCCAGCATTTT